The rows below give T cell receptor beta chains drawn from one sample of a study of PD-1 blockade in classical Hodgkin lymphoma. Only in-frame clones appear in the TCRdb table, and some are missing; sequencing was by immunoSEQ multiplex PCR. The profile covers 35,000 to 45,000 clones, with 87% appearing a single time and about 9% taken by the ten largest. Sequences were derived from peripheral blood mononuclear cells (PBMCs), sampled at baseline. Source of these receptors: a human donor with classical Hodgkin lymphoma. CDR3s include the opening cysteine and the closing phenylalanine or tryptophan. The D gene is left open where the match is weak. Where a row states a size, it is once, few, many or the class of an expanded clone; other rows omit it.

v_gene: TRBV11-1; d_gene: TRBD2; abundance: once; j_gene: TRBJ2-3; CDR3nt: TGTGCCAGCAGCGTCGGACTAGCGGGGCGTACGCAGTATTTT; CDR3aa: CASSVGLAGRTQYF
v_gene: TRBV5-1; d_gene: NA; abundance: NA; j_gene: TRBJ2-5; CDR3nt: TGCGCCAGCAGCTTGGACAGCGTCCAAGAGACCCAGTACTTC; CDR3aa: CASSLDSVQETQYF
v_gene: TRBV2; d_gene: NA; abundance: few; j_gene: TRBJ1-2; CDR3nt: TGTGCCAGCACCCTAGGGCAGGGGATAGGTGGCTACACCTTC; CDR3aa: CASTLGQGIGGYTF
v_gene: TRBV4-3; d_gene: TRBD1; abundance: NA; j_gene: TRBJ1-1; CDR3nt: TGCGCCAGCAGCCAAGATGGGCAGGGGGGGACTGAAGCTTTCTTT; CDR3aa: CASSQDGQGGTEAFF
v_gene: TRBV7-3; d_gene: NA; abundance: NA; j_gene: TRBJ1-2; CDR3nt: TGTGCCAGCAGCCCCCTGAGGGGTGGCTATGGCTACACCTTC; CDR3aa: CASSPLRGGYGYTF
v_gene: TRBV5-4; d_gene: NA; abundance: NA; j_gene: TRBJ2-1; CDR3nt: TGTGCCAGCAGCTTAGAAGGGGATCGAGGCAATGAGCAGTTCTTC; CDR3aa: CASSLEGDRGNEQFF
v_gene: TRBV18; d_gene: TRBD2; abundance: NA; j_gene: TRBJ2-5; CDR3nt: TGTGCCAGCTCACCACCCCAAGCGGGAGCCCAAGAGACCCAGTACTTC; CDR3aa: CASSPPQAGAQETQYF
v_gene: TRBV6-5; d_gene: NA; abundance: NA; j_gene: TRBJ1-1; CDR3nt: TGTGCCAGCAGTTACTCGAGACGGCGGGAAGCTTTCTTT; CDR3aa: CASSYSRRREAFF
v_gene: TRBV19; d_gene: TRBD1; abundance: NA; j_gene: TRBJ2-7; CDR3nt: TGTGCCAGTAGTCCAGACCCGACAGGGATGGACGAGCAGTACTTC; CDR3aa: CASSPDPTGMDEQYF
v_gene: TRBV5-1; d_gene: TRBD1; abundance: NA; j_gene: TRBJ1-5; CDR3nt: TGCGCCAGCAGCTTAGGGACAGGGGGGAATCAGCCCCAGCATTTT; CDR3aa: CASSLGTGGNQPQHF
v_gene: TRBV10-2; d_gene: NA; abundance: NA; j_gene: TRBJ1-1; CDR3nt: TGCGCCAGCGTTTTGACAGTGAACACTGAAGCTTTCTTT; CDR3aa: CASVLTVNTEAFF
v_gene: TRBV10-1; d_gene: NA; abundance: NA; j_gene: TRBJ2-7; CDR3nt: TGCGCCAGCAAAATCAGGGTCTGCGAGCAGTACTTC; CDR3aa: CASKIRVCEQYF
v_gene: TRBV7-9; d_gene: TRBD1; abundance: once; j_gene: TRBJ1-2; CDR3nt: TGTGCCAGCAGTTACCAGGGGGGCCCTAACTATGGCTACACCTTC; CDR3aa: CASSYQGGPNYGYTF
v_gene: TRBV29-1; d_gene: NA; abundance: once; j_gene: TRBJ2-7; CDR3nt: TGCAGCGTTTATGGGGGCCCCTACGAGCAGTACTTC; CDR3aa: CSVYGGPYEQYF
v_gene: TRBV19; d_gene: NA; abundance: few; j_gene: TRBJ1-3; CDR3nt: TGTGCCAGTAGACGAGGTGGAAACACCATATATTTT; CDR3aa: CASRRGGNTIYF
v_gene: TRBV4-2; d_gene: NA; abundance: NA; j_gene: TRBJ2-3; CDR3nt: TGTGCCAGCAGCCAAGTCCGCTCCCCAGAGGATACGCAGTATTTT; CDR3aa: CASSQVRSPEDTQYF
v_gene: TRBV15; d_gene: NA; abundance: NA; j_gene: TRBJ2-4; CDR3nt: TGTGCCACCAGCAGAGGAACCTTAGGAGCCAAAAACATTCAGTACTTC; CDR3aa: CATSRGTLGAKNIQYF
v_gene: TRBV7-8; d_gene: TRBD1; abundance: NA; j_gene: TRBJ2-2; CDR3nt: TGTGCCAGCAGCTTAGTACAGGGGGCCCCCGTCACCGGGGAGCTGTTTTTT; CDR3aa: CASSLVQGAPVTGELFF
v_gene: TRBV2; d_gene: NA; abundance: NA; j_gene: TRBJ1-1; CDR3nt: TGTGCCAGCAGGGACAACATGAACACTGAAGCTTTCTTT; CDR3aa: CASRDNMNTEAFF
v_gene: TRBV6-5; d_gene: NA; abundance: NA; j_gene: TRBJ2-7; CDR3nt: TGTGCCAGCAGTCCGCTTTGGGGCCCCTACGAGCAGTACTTC; CDR3aa: CASSPLWGPYEQYF
v_gene: TRBV10-3; d_gene: NA; abundance: NA; j_gene: TRBJ1-4; CDR3nt: TGTGCCATCAGTGACCAACGGGGAAGGGGCCAGGATAATGAAAAACTGTTTTTT; CDR3aa: CAISDQRGRGQDNEKLFF
v_gene: TRBV5-4; d_gene: TRBD1; abundance: NA; j_gene: TRBJ2-2; CDR3nt: TGTGCCAGCAGCTTGGGAGGGACAGGGGTCAACACCGGGGAGCTGTTTTTT; CDR3aa: CASSLGGTGVNTGELFF
v_gene: TRBV6-5; d_gene: TRBD2; abundance: NA; j_gene: TRBJ2-7; CDR3nt: TGTGCCAGCAGTTCGCTAGCGGGGTACGAGCAGTACTTC; CDR3aa: CASSSLAGYEQYF